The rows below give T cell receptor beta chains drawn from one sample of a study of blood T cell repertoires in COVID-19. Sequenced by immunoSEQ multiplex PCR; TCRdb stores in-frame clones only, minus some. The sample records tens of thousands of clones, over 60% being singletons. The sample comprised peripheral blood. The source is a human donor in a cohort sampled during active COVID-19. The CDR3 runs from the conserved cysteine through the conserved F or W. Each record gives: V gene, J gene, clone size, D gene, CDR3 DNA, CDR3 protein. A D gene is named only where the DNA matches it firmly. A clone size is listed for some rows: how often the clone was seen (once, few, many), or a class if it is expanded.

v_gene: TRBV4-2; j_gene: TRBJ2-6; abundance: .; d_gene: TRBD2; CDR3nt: TGTGCCAGCAGCCAAGGGGAGGGAGTTCCTGGGGCCAACGTCCTGACTTTC; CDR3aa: CASSQGEGVPGANVLTF
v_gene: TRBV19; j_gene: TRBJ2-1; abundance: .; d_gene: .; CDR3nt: TGTGCCAGTAGTATAGGACAGGTTCCATACAATGAGCAGTTCTTC; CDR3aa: CASSIGQVPYNEQFF
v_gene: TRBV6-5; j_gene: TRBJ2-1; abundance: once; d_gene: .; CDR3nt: TGTGCCAGCACCCGCGGTTCCTACAATGAGCAGTTCTTC; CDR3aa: CASTRGSYNEQFF
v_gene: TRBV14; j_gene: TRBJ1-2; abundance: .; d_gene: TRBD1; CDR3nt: TGTGCCAGCAGCACCCGACAGGGGGCCGTCTATGGCTACACCTTC; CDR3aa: CASSTRQGAVYGYTF
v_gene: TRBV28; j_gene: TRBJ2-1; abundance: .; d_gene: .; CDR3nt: TGTGCCAGCAGTTTAGTTTTCGGGGGTGGGCAGTTCTTC; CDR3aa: CASSLVFGGGQFF
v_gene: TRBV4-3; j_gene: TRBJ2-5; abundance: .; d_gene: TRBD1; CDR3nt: TGCGCCGGACAGGGAAAAGAGACCCAGTACTTC; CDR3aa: CAGQGKETQYF
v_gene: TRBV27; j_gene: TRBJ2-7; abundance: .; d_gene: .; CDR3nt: TGTGCCAGCACTTCGGGGACTTACGAGCAGTACTTC; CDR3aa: CASTSGTYEQYF
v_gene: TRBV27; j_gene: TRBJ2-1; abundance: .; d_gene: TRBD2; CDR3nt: TGTGCCAGCACTCAAGCGGGAGTCCACAATGAGCAGTTCTTC; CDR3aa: CASTQAGVHNEQFF
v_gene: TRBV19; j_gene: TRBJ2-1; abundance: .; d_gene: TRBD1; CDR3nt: TGTGCCAGTAGCGCCGGGACAGGGGCCGATGAGCAGTTCTTC; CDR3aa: CASSAGTGADEQFF
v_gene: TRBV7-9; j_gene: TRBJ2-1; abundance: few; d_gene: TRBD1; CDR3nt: TGTGCCAGCAGCTTCTCACAGGGGGTGAGAAATGAGCAGTTCTTC; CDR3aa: CASSFSQGVRNEQFF
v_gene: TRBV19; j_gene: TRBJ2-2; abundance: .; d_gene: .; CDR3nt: TGTGCCAGTAGTAGAGGGAACACCGGGGAGCTGTTTTTT; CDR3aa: CASSRGNTGELFF
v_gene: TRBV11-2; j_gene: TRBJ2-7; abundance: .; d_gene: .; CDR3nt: TGTGCCAGCAGCTTACCAGGGGCCCGATCGGGCGAGCAGTACTTC; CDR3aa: CASSLPGARSGEQYF
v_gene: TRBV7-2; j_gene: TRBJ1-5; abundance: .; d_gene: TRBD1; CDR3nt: TGTGCCAGCAGCGCACTCGGGACAGGCAATCAGCCCCAGCATTTT; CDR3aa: CASSALGTGNQPQHF
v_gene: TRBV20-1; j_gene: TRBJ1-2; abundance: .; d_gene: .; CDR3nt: TGCAGTGCTAGAGTAGTCTATGGCTACACCTTC; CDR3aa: CSARVVYGYTF
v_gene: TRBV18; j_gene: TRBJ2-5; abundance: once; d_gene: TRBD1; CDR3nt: TGTGCCAGCTCACCACCGGGACAGGGGGAGACCCAGTACTTC; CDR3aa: CASSPPGQGETQYF